The source of this T cell receptor (beta chain) is a study of human T cells and chemical hapten exposure. Study-level results: It was expanded TCRs that formed significantly more large CDR3 similarity clusters than controls did. Donors, who had alopecia, may show an immune response that differs from healthy people's. TCRs exceeding 1 in 1000 frequency stayed unchanged with DPC sensitization.

A single record per CDR3 protein comes from TCRdb applying MiXCR to the RACE reads. The sample holds roughly 90,000 distinct CDR3 sequences, roughly a tenth seen once. This clonotype was recorded at least ten times. No antigen is known for it. Time point specified: patch test 3, about 24 weeks after DPC sensitization. The treatment denotes: therapeutic diphenylcyclopropenone sensitization with weekly scalp DPC. The starting material, unfractionated whole blood, was used for total RNA extraction. The TCR originated in a woman under 40 with alopecia areata. Some clones in this sample may be carry-over from other donors' samples. Source: whole blood, taken in connection with sensitization to the hapten diphenylcyclopropenone (DPC).

The CDR3 coding sequence is TGTGCCAGCAATAGCGAGAATTCGGACAATTCACCCCTCCACTTT. Encoded protein: CASNSENSDNSPLHF. The rearrangement joins TRBV6-2 or TRBV6-3 to TRBJ1-6; D is ambiguous. The germline V gene encodes CDR1 MNHEY and CDR2 SVGEGT. This CDR3 comprises 15 residues. V lost 7 bases and J lost 7, with 17 bases in between.